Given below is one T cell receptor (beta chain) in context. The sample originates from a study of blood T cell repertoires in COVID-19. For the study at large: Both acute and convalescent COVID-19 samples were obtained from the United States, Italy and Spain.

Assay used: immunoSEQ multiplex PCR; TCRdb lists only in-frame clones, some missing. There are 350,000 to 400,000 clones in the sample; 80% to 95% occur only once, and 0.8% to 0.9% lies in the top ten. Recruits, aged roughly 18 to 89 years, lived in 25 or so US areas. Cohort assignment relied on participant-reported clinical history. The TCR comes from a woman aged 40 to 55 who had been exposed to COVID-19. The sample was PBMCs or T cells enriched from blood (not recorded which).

The DNA for the CDR3 is TGTGCCAGCAGTCCCCGGACAGGAGGGGGTGGCTACACCTTC. It is translated as CASSPRTGGGGYTF. The chain recombines TRBV2 with TRBJ1-2, with 7 bases aligning to TRBD1. This CDR3 is built from 14 residues. Germline CDR1 SNHLY, CDR2 FYNNEI. The V and J ends lost 5 bases and 7 bases, in that order; junction bases with no gene match: 10. Using reference TRBV2 and TRBJ1-2 for the parts outside the CDR3, the full variable domain is EPEVTQTPSHQVTQMGQEVILRCVPISNHLYFYWYRQILGQKVEFLVSFYNNEISEKSEIFDDQFSVERPDGSNFTLKIRSTKLEDSAMYFCASSPRTGGGGYTFGSGTRLTVV.